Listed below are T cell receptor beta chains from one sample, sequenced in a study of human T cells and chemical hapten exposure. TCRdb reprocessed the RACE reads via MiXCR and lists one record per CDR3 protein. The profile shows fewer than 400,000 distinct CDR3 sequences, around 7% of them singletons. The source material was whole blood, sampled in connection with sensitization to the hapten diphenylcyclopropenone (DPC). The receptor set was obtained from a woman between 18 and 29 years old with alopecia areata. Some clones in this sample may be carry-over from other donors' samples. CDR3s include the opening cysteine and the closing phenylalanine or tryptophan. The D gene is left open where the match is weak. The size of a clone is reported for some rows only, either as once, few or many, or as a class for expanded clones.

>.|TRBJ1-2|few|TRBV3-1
CASSQVTGFYGYTF
TGTGCCAGCAGCCAAGTCACAGGGTTTTATGGCTACACCTTC
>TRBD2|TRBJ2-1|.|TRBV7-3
CASSFDGGADEQFF
TGTGCCAGCAGCTTTGACGGGGGGGCCGATGAGCAGTTCTTC
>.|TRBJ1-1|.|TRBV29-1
CSVGAGAEAFF
TGCAGCGTTGGCGCGGGGGCTGAAGCTTTCTTT
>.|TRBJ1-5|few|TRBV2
CASSLHYRPPPGNQPQHF
TGTGCCAGCAGTCTGCACTATCGTCCCCCGCCCGGGAATCAGCCCCAGCATTTT
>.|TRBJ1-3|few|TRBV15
CATSRRGSGNTIYF
TGTGCCACCAGCAGAAGAGGGTCCGGAAACACCATATATTTT
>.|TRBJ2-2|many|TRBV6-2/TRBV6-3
CASSPGQGDTGELFF
TGTGCCAGCAGTCCGGGACAAGGGGACACCGGGGAGCTGTTTTTT
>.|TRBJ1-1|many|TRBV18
CASSPVEEAEAFF
TGTGCCAGCTCACCAGTGGAGGAGGCTGAAGCTTTCTTT
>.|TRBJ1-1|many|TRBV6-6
CASSYGWTEAFF
TGTGCCAGCAGTTACGGGTGGACTGAAGCTTTCTTT
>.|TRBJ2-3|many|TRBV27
CASSPTPDSSTDTQYF
TGTGCCAGCAGCCCGACCCCGGACAGTAGCACAGATACGCAGTATTTT
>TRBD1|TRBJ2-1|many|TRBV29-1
CSVPDQGALSEQFF
TGCAGCGTTCCAGACCAGGGGGCCCTGAGTGAGCAGTTCTTC
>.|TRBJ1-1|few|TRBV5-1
CASRAASMNTEAFF
TGCGCCAGCAGGGCTGCATCAATGAACACTGAAGCTTTCTTT
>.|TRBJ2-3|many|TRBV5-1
CASSLTARGTDTQYF
TGCGCCAGCAGCTTGACCGCCAGAGGCACAGATACGCAGTATTTT
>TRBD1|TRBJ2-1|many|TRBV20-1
CSASRDSRGYNEQFF
TGCAGTGCTAGCCGGGACAGCCGTGGGTACAATGAGCAGTTCTTC
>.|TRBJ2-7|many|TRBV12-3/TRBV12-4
CASSIGPYEQYF
TGTGCCAGCAGTATAGGACCTTACGAGCAGTACTTC
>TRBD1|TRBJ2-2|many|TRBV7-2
CASSFGTGGIHGELFF
TGTGCCAGCAGCTTTGGGACAGGGGGGATTCACGGGGAGCTGTTTTTT
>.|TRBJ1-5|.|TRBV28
CASSLSPEQGQHF
TGTGCCAGCAGTTTATCCCCGGAGCAAGGACAGCATTTT
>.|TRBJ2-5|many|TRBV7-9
CASSLNGAETQYF
TGTGCCAGCAGCTTAAACGGTGCAGAGACCCAGTACTTC
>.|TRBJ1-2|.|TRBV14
CASSQDRPSYGYTF
TGTGCCAGCAGCCAAGATCGGCCTTCCTATGGCTACACCTTC
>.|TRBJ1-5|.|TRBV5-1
CASSLAADQPQHF
TGCGCCAGCAGCTTGGCCGCCGATCAGCCCCAGCATTTT
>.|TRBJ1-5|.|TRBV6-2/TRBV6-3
CASTFTGGPKQPQHF
TGTGCCAGCACCTTCACGGGGGGTCCCAAACAGCCCCAGCATTTT
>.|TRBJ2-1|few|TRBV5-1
CASSPGPVLNEQFF
TGCGCCAGCAGCCCGGGACCGGTACTCAATGAGCAGTTCTTC
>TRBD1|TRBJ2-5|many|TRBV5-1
CASSHRTGQETQYF
TGCGCCAGCAGCCACCGGACAGGCCAAGAGACCCAGTACTTC
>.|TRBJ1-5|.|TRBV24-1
CATSETGNQPQHF
TGTGCCACCAGTGAAACAGGCAATCAGCCCCAGCATTTT